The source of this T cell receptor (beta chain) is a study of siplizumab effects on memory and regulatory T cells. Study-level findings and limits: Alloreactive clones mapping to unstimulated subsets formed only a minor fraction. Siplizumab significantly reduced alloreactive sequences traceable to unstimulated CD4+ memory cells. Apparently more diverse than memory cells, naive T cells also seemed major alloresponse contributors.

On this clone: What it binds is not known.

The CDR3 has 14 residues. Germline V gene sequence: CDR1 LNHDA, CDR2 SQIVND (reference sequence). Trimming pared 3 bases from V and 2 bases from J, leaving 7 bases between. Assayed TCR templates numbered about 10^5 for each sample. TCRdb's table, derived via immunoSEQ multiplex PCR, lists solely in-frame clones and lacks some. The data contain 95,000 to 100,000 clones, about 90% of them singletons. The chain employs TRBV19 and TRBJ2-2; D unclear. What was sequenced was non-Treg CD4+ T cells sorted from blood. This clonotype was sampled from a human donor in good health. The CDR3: CASSIATNTGELFF. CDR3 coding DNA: TGTGCCAGTAGTATCGCGACAAACACCGGGGAGCTGTTTTTT.